Given below is one T cell receptor beta chain in context. This clonotype registers as medium-sized (0.01 to 0.1%) within its sample. Base quality data are lacking; no much larger clone is found one base away. The library was made by 5' RACE. Before sequencing, TCRbeta libraries were pooled in proportion to the sorted cell numbers of each library. RNAzol RT was used to extract total RNA from the sorted cells, and cDNA was then synthesized using an oligo(dT) primer together with a template-switching oligo. Using Kapa HiFi, PCR amplified the TCRbeta V-CDR3-J region between a SMARTer oligo primer and a TCRbeta constant-region primer. A second PCR attached Illumina adaptors and sample-specific index barcodes, followed by HighPrep bead cleanup and Bioanalyzer confirmation of a band of roughly 650 bp. Sequencing of the libraries was done on an Illumina MiSeq using 2x151 bp paired-end reads. In the original analysis: An in-house Java program demultiplexed the reads, while MiXCR assigned TCRbeta annotations and counted clonotypes. Repertoire overlap was measured with Morisita-Horn indices from the R package vegan, along with UPGMA clustering and Circos plots of recurring clonotypes. Shannon diversity and richness were normalized to the highest possible value given the input cell numbers, yielding values from 0 to 1. CDR3beta sequences were aligned using MUSCLE, distances were calculated using SeqinR, and multidimensional scaling was plotted in R. TCRdb reran the public reads through fastp at Q25 and MiXCR, keeping productive beta chains. Under each unique CDR3 protein, matching rows form one entry showing the most common genes and DNA. The V and J calls and clone size are TCRdb's, not the authors'. This sample holds about 120 distinct CDR3 sequences; more than 9% were observed only once. About 60% of the sample belongs to the ten largest clones.

PBMCs were labeled with CellTrace CFSE and cultured for around six days in RPMI with roughly 8% human serum plus peptide pools at approximately 1 ug/mL each. On a BD FACSAria, proliferating CD4 T cells were sorted without fixation as live CD56-CD19-CD16-CD3+CD4+ CFSE-low cells. The enrolled adults were healthy, and microneutralization screening showed them to be seronegative for ZIKV, JEV, YFV, DENV and WNV. The samples were taken from a phase 1, double-blinded, randomized, placebo-controlled trial testing an alum-adjuvanted Zika purified-inactivated virus (ZPIV) vaccine. Peripheral blood mononuclear cells were isolated using a standard procedure and then kept frozen in liquid nitrogen until they were used. The data stem from a study of Japanese encephalitis immunity and Zika vaccine responses (dated by TCRdb to about 2021). With respect to the entire study: Three 5.0 ug doses of alum-adjuvanted ZPIV were administered to included participants at weeks 0, 4 and 28. The stimulations used peptide pools from ZIKV structural proteins divided into flavivirus-conserved and non-conserved sets, or JEV or YFV peptides that matched the pre-vaccination. A two-dose regimen of JEV vaccine (IXIARO), with doses given 28 days apart, was administered to some 12 participants two to three months before the first ZPIV dose. For TCR sequencing, several representative participants were chosen from each pre-vaccination group, with samples at week 0 (after pre-vaccination, before ZPIV) and week 52. One dose of YFV vaccine (YF-VAX) was administered before ZPIV to 11 to 12 participants, and nine or ten participants were flavivirus-naive. The study asked whether earlier vaccination against Japanese encephalitis virus (JEV) or yellow fever virus (YFV) shaped CD4 T cell responses to the Zika vaccine. ZIKV peptides were 15-mers overlapping by 11 residues, selected for NetMHCpan/NetMHCII-predicted epitopes with affinity below 50 nM. In addition, the TCR repertoires of a few flavivirus-naive individuals were analyzed at weeks 2, 6 and 52 after ZPIV vaccination began. What the work shows at the level of the full study, not this receptor alone: In JEV-pre-vaccinated donors, the repertoire richness of CD4 T cells responding to conserved ZIKV epitopes dropped significantly after ZPIV. Higher repertoire similarity across time-points and stimulations was observed in JEV-pre-vaccinated donors than in YFV-pre-vaccinated donors, indicating that more clonotypes were common to ZIKV and JEV stimulation. CD8 T cell responses of very low magnitude were detected against ZIKV peptide pools and were observed in only a few individuals. Peptide-pool deconvolution was not performed because of sample size limitations, and consequently the individual peptides driving cross-reactive responses were not identified. Samples clustered by participant with no similarity between individuals, suggesting no public TCRs were detected. The analysis covered only a subset of trial participants who had three doses and adequate samples, rather than the whole vaccinated cohort.

The sample was antigen-activated CD4+ T cells from blood, cultured, taken during a Zika inactivated vaccine study. This receptor was identified in an adult man who received an inactivated Zika virus vaccine.

The CDR3 reads as follows: CASSSSGGPSTDTQYF. DNA sequence: TGTGCCAGCAGCTCTAGCGGGGGGCCTAGCACAGATACGCAGTATTTT. The V and J segments used are TRBV6-6 and TRBJ2-3; 11 central nucleotides agree with TRBD2. The CDR3 runs 16 amino acids, cysteine and phenylalanine included. This entry keeps only the CDR3 DNA: 48 bases, framed from base 1. V has 6 bases trimmed and J has 0 bases trimmed; junction bases matching no gene number 5. The germline V gene (reference sequence) supplies CDR1 MNHNY and CDR2 SVGAGI.